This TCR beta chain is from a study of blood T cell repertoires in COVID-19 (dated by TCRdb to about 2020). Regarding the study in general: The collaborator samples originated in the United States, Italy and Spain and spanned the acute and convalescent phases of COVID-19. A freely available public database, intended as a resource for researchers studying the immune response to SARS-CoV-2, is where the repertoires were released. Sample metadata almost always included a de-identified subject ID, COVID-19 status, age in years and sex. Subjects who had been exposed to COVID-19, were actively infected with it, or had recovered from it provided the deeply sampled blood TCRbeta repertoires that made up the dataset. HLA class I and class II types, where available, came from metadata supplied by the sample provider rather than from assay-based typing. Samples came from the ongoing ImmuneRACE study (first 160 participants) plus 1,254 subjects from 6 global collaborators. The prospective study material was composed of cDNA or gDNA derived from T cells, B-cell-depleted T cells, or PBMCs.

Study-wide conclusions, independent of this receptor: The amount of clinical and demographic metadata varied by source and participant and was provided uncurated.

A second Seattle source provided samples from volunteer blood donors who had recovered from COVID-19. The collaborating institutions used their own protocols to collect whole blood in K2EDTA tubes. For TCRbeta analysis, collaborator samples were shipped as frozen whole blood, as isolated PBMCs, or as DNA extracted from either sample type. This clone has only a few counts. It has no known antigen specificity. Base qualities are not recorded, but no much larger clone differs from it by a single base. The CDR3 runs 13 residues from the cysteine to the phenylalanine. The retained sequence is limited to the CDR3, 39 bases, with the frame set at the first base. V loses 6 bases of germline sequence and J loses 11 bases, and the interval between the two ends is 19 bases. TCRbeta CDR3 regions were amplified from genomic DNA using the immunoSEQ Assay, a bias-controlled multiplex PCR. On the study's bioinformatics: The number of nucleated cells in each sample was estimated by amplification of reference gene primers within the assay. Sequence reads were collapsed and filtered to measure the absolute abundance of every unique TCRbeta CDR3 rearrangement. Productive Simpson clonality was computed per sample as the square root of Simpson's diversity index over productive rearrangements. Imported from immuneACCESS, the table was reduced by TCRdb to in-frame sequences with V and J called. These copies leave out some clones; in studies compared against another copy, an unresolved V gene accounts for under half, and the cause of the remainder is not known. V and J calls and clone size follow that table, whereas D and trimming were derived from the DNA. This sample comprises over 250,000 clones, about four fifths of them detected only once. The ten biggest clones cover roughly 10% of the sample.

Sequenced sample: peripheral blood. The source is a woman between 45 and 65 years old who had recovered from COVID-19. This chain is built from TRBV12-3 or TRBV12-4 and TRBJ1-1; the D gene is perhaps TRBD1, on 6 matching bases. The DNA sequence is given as TGTGCCAGCAGCTGGGCAGGGGCAGGGAGCGCTTTCTTT. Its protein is CASSWAGAGSAFF.